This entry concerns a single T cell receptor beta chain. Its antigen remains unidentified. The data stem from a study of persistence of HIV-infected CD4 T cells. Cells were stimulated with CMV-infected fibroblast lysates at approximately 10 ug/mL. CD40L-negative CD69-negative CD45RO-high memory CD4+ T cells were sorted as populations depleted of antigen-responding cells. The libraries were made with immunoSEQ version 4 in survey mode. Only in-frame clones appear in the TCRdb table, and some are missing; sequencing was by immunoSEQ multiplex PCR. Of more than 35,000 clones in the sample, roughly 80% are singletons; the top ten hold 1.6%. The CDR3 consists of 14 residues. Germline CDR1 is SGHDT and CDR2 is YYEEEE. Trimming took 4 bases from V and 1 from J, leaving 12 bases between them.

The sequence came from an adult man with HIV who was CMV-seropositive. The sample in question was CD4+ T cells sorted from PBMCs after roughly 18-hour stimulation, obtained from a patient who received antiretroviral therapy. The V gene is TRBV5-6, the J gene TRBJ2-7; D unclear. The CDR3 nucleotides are TGTGCCAGCAGCCCCGTGACTGCTTCCTACGAGCAGTACTTC. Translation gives CASSPVTASYEQYF.